The 10 T cell receptor beta chains below come from one sample, sequenced in a study of CD8 T cells in Susac syndrome. Reverse transcription of about 0.45 to 1 ug RNA was carried out with random hexamers. One entry per CDR3 protein results from TCRdb running MiXCR on the immunoSEQ multiplex PCR reads. This sample has roughly 130,000 distinct CDR3 sequences; about 96% occur once, and the top ten carry 0.12%. The source material was CD4+ T cells from PBMCs. The receptor source for this set is a human donor in good health.

V gene TRBV6-5 combines with J gene TRBJ1-2; 7 bases fit TRBD1. The CDR3 length is 12 residues. The V gene end was trimmed by 8 bases and the J gene end by 4 bases; junction bases not matched to a gene: 4. Germline CDR1 is MNHEY and CDR2 is SVGAGI. The CDR3 sequence: CASRTGPYGYTF. CDR3 nucleotides: TGTGCCAGCCGGACAGGTCCCTATGGCTACACCTTC.

V gene TRBV28 combines with J gene TRBJ2-7, with a tentative D call TRBD1 (5 bases). The CDR3 covers 13 residues. Germline loops: CDR1 MDHEN, CDR2 SYDVKM. Trimming removed 6 bases from V and 3 bases from J, with 12 bases in between. For the CDR3, the DNA is TGTGCCAGCAGGTCTACAGGTCTCTACGAGCAGTACTTC. It specifies CASRSTGLYEQYF.

The chain recombines TRBV30 with TRBJ1-3; tentatively, D is TRBD1 (5 bases). V gave up 3 bases and J gave up 8 bases, with 14 bases separating them. Germline CDR1 reads GTSNPN; CDR2 reads SVGIG (reference sequence). The CDR3 contains 13 residues. This CDR3 is CAWRSKGSDTIYF. The CDR3 DNA sequence: TGTGCCTGGAGAAGTAAGGGGTCGGACACCATATATTTT.

The chain carries TRBV29-1 and TRBJ2-1; 8 bases fit TRBD1. Looked up from germline, CDR1 is SQVTM and CDR2 is ANQGSEA. V lost 3 bases to trimming and J lost 7 bases; unmatched junction nucleotides: 5. There are 13 residues in the CDR3. The CDR3: CSVDRGQRNEQFF. As DNA, the CDR3 is TGCAGCGTTGACAGGGGGCAAAGGAATGAGCAGTTCTTC.

V gene TRBV5-4 combines with J gene TRBJ2-5; the D gene is possibly TRBD1 (5 bases). CDR1 SGHNT and CDR2 YYREEE come from the germline V gene (reference sequence). Trimming took off 4 bases at V and 5 bases at J, with 15 bases between the two ends. The CDR3 contains 14 residues. CDR3 DNA: TGTGCCAGCAGCCCGATGGGGCCTGCCGAGACCCAGTACTTC. Translation gives CASSPMGPAETQYF.

This clonotype appeared a single time. V gene TRBV5-1 combines with J gene TRBJ1-1, with no clear D. CDR1 and CDR2 (germline): SGHRS, YFSETQ. The V end lost 4 bases, the J end lost 0 bases, and 7 bases lay between the germline ends. The CDR3 sequence is 13 residues long. The CDR3 region is CASSRMVNTEAFF. CDR3 nucleotides: TGCGCCAGCAGCAGGATGGTGAACACTGAAGCTTTCTTT.

This clonotype was recorded only once. V gene TRBV5-1 combines with J gene TRBJ2-1, with 8 bases that match TRBD2. The CDR3 is 16 residues long. Germline V gene data show CDR1 as SGHRS and CDR2 as YFSETQ. J lost 2 bases, V lost 2 bases, and 6 bases had no gene match. CDR3 in DNA: TGCGCCAGCAGCTTCTTCAGCGGGGGACCCTACAATGAGCAGTTCTTC. It translates to CASSFFSGGPYNEQFF.

In its sample, this clonotype was seen once. The chain combines TRBV3-1 with TRBJ2-5; D call uncertain. This CDR3 contains 15 residues. V lost 0 bases and J lost 7, with 15 bases in between. Germline V gene sequence: CDR1 LGHDT, CDR2 YNNKEL (reference sequence). CDR3 amino acids: CASSQDSPVVGTQYF. The CDR3 region has the DNA TGTGCCAGCAGCCAAGATAGCCCCGTTGTGGGGACCCAGTACTTC.

The chain joins TRBV9 to TRBJ2-3; 8 bases are a match to TRBD2. This CDR3 has 17 residues. Germline assignment: CDR1 SGDLS and CDR2 YYNGEE. With 0 bases clipped from V and 1 base from J, the junction kept 7 bases outside the gene matches. This CDR3 is CASSVAPTSGRTDTQYF. As DNA, the CDR3 is TGTGCCAGCAGCGTAGCCCCCACTAGCGGCCGCACAGATACGCAGTATTTT. Combining the CDR3 with reference TRBV9 and TRBJ2-3 gives the whole variable domain DSGVTQTPKHLITATGQRVTLRCSPRSGDLSVYWYQQSLDQGLQFLIQYYNGEERAKGNILERFSAQQFPDLHSELNLSSLELGDSALYFCASSVAPTSGRTDTQYFGPGTRLTVL.

The chain couples TRBV6-5 to TRBJ1-4; the D is unclear. The CDR3 extends over 13 amino acids. V dropped 6 bases and J dropped 5 bases, with 10 bases sitting between them. The germline CDR1 and CDR2 sequences are MNHEY and SVGAGI. The CDR3 bases are TGTGCCAGCAGCGGGCGCCCGAATGAAAAACTGTTTTTT. Protein: CASSGRPNEKLFF.